The source of this TCR beta chain is a study of blood T cell repertoires in COVID-19 (dated by TCRdb to the early 2020s). About the study as a whole: Samples covering the acute and convalescent phases of COVID-19 were provided by collaborators in the United States, Italy and Spain. The material from the prospective study consisted of cDNA or gDNA derived from T cells, B-cell-depleted T cells, or PBMCs. The dataset comprised deeply sampled blood TCRbeta repertoires from subjects exposed to, actively infected with, or recovered from COVID-19. A freely available public database, intended as a resource for researchers studying the immune response to SARS-CoV-2, is where the repertoires were released. Samples came from the ongoing ImmuneRACE study (first 160 participants) plus 1,254 subjects from 6 global collaborators. The sample metadata nearly always contained a de-identified subject ID, COVID-19 status, age in years and sex. HLA class I and class II types, where available, came from metadata supplied by the sample provider rather than from assay-based typing.

Findings and caveats that apply to the study as a whole: Clinical and demographic metadata were provided uncurated, with the amount varying by source and participant.

TCRbeta CDR3 regions were amplified from genomic DNA using the immunoSEQ Assay, a bias-controlled multiplex PCR. From the authors' description of their analysis: The number of nucleated cells in each sample was estimated by amplification of reference gene primers within the assay. To quantify the absolute abundance of each unique TCRbeta CDR3 rearrangement, sequence reads were collapsed and filtered. For each sample, productive Simpson clonality was calculated as the square root of Simpson's diversity index across productive rearrangements. TCRdb took over this immuneACCESS table, retaining in-frame rearrangements with V and J assigned. Such tables are incomplete; in checked studies, under half of the missing clones stem from an unresolved V gene, and the remainder is unexplained. The D gene and trimming were derived from the DNA, and the V and J assignments and clone size from that table. The sample includes fewer than 350,000 clones, with about 82% observed a single time. The top ten clones comprise 6% to 9% of the sample.

Deletion took 4 bases off V and 7 bases off J, with a span of 13 bases between the germline ends. The CDR3 measures 12 amino acids from cysteine to phenylalanine. The sequence is cut down to CDR3 DNA, 36 bases in frame from base 1. CDR1 and CDR2 were assigned from the germline V gene as SQVTM and ANQGSEA. The collaborating institutions used their own protocols to collect whole blood in K2EDTA tubes. Collaborator samples were shipped for TCRbeta analysis as frozen whole blood, isolated PBMCs, or DNA extracted from either sample type. Turning to this clone: What this receptor recognizes is not known. Per-base quality was not reported, and no clone a single base away is much larger than it.

The rearranged segments are TRBV29-1 and TRBJ1-1, with no confidently assigned D gene. The source material was peripheral blood. The source of this sequence is a human donor in a cohort sampled during active COVID-19. The CDR3 has the sequence CSVVISGREAFF. The DNA reads TGCAGCGTTGTAATCTCTGGCCGTGAAGCTTTCTTT.